Here is one T cell receptor beta chain with its context. What it binds is not known. At one end the junction does not follow the germline gene, possibly because of a read error. The sample belongs to a study of beta chain features in type 1 diabetes. All of the sorted populations showed purity greater than 98%. Of the isolated RNA, all was reverse transcribed, and so the sequenced material was expressed TCRB transcripts. Several million reads were obtained on average from naive, central memory and regulatory T cell samples. Repertoires were generated with immunoSEQ multiplex PCR, while TCRdb's copy carries only in-frame clones and drops some. The sample has hundreds of thousands of clones; about 15% are singletons. Per the germline V gene, CDR1 is SGHDN and CDR2 is FVKESK. The CDR3 loop spans 12 amino acids. General study findings and limits: Patients with type 1 diabetes showed fewer VDJ junction insertions and more deletions. Shortening that was moderate but significant affected the TCRB CDR3s of Type 1 diabetes patients in all four CD4+ subsets.

The chain couples TRBV14 to TRBJ2-1, with 9 bases lining up with TRBD2. The sequence was obtained from a man between 25 and 39 years old in good health. Input material: central memory CD4+ T cells from blood. The CDR3 DNA sequence: TGTGCCAGCAGCCAAGACGGACTAGCGCGAATCTTC. Protein sequence: CASSQDGLARIF.